Given below is one T cell receptor (beta chain) in context. No antigen is known for it. The record originates from a study of blood T cells in healthy people across ages. Study findings and constraints: Unsorted PBMC material precluded a definitive naive versus antigen-experienced comparison. Lack of knowledge of donor CMV status possibly confounded expanded clonotype changes.

The germline gives CDR1 SGHKS, CDR2 YYEKEE (reference sequence). The J segment lost 3 bases and the V segment lost 4 bases, leaving 10 bases of the junction unmatched. The CDR3 length is 17 residues. With a J-beta primer mix and a sample-barcoded 5' primer, a second PCR ran about 7 to 11 cycles. Sequencing yielded, for each sample, at least 3 million paired-end reads carrying CDR3. Using its own MiXCR run on the 5' RACE reads, TCRdb lists one record per CDR3 protein. The table has about 1.1 million distinct CDR3 sequences, about two fifths seen once. The source is a man aged 18-30 years in good health. V usage is TRBV5-5 and J usage is TRBJ2-3, with 11 bases fitting TRBD2. Sequenced material: blood. The CDR3 here is CASSPFGASGGTDTQYF. CDR3 nucleotides: TGTGCCAGCAGCCCGTTCGGGGCTAGCGGGGGGACAGATACGCAGTATTTT.